Listed here is a single T cell receptor beta chain. This clone was observed a handful of times. The target of this receptor is not known. No base qualities exist here, and no much larger clone lies one base off it. The CDR3 runs 16 residues from the cysteine to the phenylalanine. CDR3 DNA only is kept here, 48 bases in frame from base 1. V gives up 0 bases and J gives up 6 bases, and the segment between their germline ends measures 17 bases. From the germline V gene, CDR1 is SGDLS and CDR2 is YYNGEE. The data derive from a study of blood T cell repertoires in COVID-19 (dated by TCRdb to about 2020). With regard to the full study: Samples from collaborators originated in the United States, Italy and Spain and spanned both the acute and convalescent phases of COVID-19. Deeply sampled blood TCRbeta repertoires from subjects exposed to, actively infected with, or recovered from COVID-19 were included in the dataset. The repertoires were released in a freely available public database intended as a resource for research on the immune response to SARS-CoV-2. The samples were drawn from two sources: the first 160 participants of the ongoing ImmuneRACE study, and some 1,300 subjects contributed by 6 global collaborators. Where available, HLA class I and class II types were taken from metadata supplied by the sample provider and were not determined by assay-based typing. The sample metadata nearly always contained a de-identified subject ID, COVID-19 status, age in years and sex. The prospective study material was composed of cDNA or gDNA derived from T cells, B-cell-depleted T cells, or PBMCs. Study-wide conclusions, independent of this receptor: The quantity of clinical and demographic metadata differed by source and by participant and was supplied without curation.

One collaborating source in Seattle enrolled patients during active infection and followed them longitudinally through the course of disease. Whole blood was collected in K2EDTA tubes by collaborating institutions according to the institutions' own protocols. For TCRbeta analysis, collaborators shipped samples as frozen whole blood, isolated PBMCs, or DNA extracted from either of those sample types. TCRbeta CDR3 regions were amplified from genomic DNA by means of the immunoSEQ Assay, a bias-controlled multiplex PCR. The study's own analysis went as follows. Nucleated cell counts per sample were estimated from amplification of reference gene primers within the assay. Sequence reads were collapsed and filtered to measure the absolute abundance of every unique TCRbeta CDR3 rearrangement. For each sample, productive Simpson clonality was calculated by taking the square root of Simpson's diversity index across productive rearrangements. TCRdb holds this immuneACCESS table with in-frame rearrangements only. Some clones are missing; in checked studies, unresolved V genes explain under half, and the rest has no known cause. The D gene and trimming were derived from the DNA, and the V and J assignments and clone size from that table. The sample profile shows more than 300,000 clones; almost 90% of them were found once. The leading ten clones occupy about 7% of the sample.

In this chain, TRBV9 is recombined with TRBJ2-3; TRBD1 is perhaps the D gene, given 5 matching bases. This clonotype was sampled from an older woman with COVID-19, enrolled during active disease. Sequenced: peripheral blood. The bases are TGTGCCAGCAGCGTAGAGGCAGGGTACCCCCGGGATACGCAGTATTTT. Its protein reads: CASSVEAGYPRDTQYF.